The source of this TCR beta chain is a study of OX40 agonist ivuxolimab in advanced cancers. People who had autoimmune disease history or systemic immunosuppression were excluded. Study-wide results and caveats: On average, CD8+ T cells showed a greater number of expanded clones than CD4+. Clonal expansion was seen in CD4+ and CD8+ blood T cells by week 6 at 0.1 to 3.0 mg/kg.

Generated by immunoSEQ multiplex PCR, the TCRdb table keeps only in-frame clones and is missing some. Here the sample spans tens of thousands of clones, around 94% being singletons. Germline V gene sequence: CDR1 LNHNV, CDR2 YYDKDF (reference sequence). The CDR3 is made up of 15 amino acids. Germline trimming cut 5 bases from V and 0 bases from J; bases unmatched to any gene: 6. Details on this clone: Its cognate antigen is unknown.

The specimen was CD4+ or CD8+ T cells sorted from blood, collected in a trial of the OX40 agonist ivuxolimab. The receptor was derived from an adult with an advanced solid tumor such as melanoma, head and neck, liver or kidney cancer. The J gene is TRBJ2-7, the V gene TRBV15; the match to TRBD2 covers 8 bases. The CDR3 loop is CATSPRGASSYEQYF. DNA for the CDR3: TGTGCCACCAGCCCGCGGGGGGCTAGCTCCTACGAGCAGTACTTC.